Included here is one T cell receptor (beta chain) sequence, with context. The sample comes from a study of blood T cell repertoires in COVID-19. TCRdb's copy holds only in-frame clones and misses some; the assay was immunoSEQ multiplex PCR. Of some 200,000 clones in the sample, less than 85% were seen once. Categorization into cohorts depended on clinical history that participants reported. CDR1 is MNHEY and CDR2 is SMNVEV in the germline V gene (reference sequence). The CDR3 sequence is 18 residues long. The V end lost 5 bases, the J end lost 2 bases, and 22 bases lay between the germline ends. Sequenced: PBMCs or T cells enriched from blood (not recorded which). The sequence was collected from a woman aged 60-70 years with acute COVID-19. V is TRBV27 and J is TRBJ2-1; maybe TRBD2 (6 bases). The CDR3 nucleotides read TGTGCCAGCAGTCAGGCCCCCGTCCGGGGACTTACCTACAATGAGCAGTTCTTC. It encodes CASSQAPVRGLTYNEQFF.